Below, 20 T cell receptor beta chains from the same sample are listed, as sequenced in a study of T cells in Graves' hyperthyroidism and ophthalmopathy. TCR beta CDR3 sequences were amplified from RNA transcripts. RT-PCR in the first round (using the HTBI primer set) targeted the TCR CDR3. One entry per CDR3 protein results from TCRdb running MiXCR on the multiplex PCR reads. The table includes hundreds of thousands of distinct CDR3 sequences, 15% to 20% detected once. Sequences were obtained from blood. The receptors were gathered from a man aged 40-50 years with Graves' ophthalmopathy.

Only one count was recorded for this clonotype. The rearrangement links TRBV15 to TRBJ2-5; 7 bases are a match to TRBD2. V was pared by 1 base and J by 5 bases, with 4 bases of the junction left unmatched. The CDR3 runs to 14 residues. CDR1 and CDR2 from the germline V gene are LNHNV and YYDKDF (reference sequence). This CDR3 reads CATSRVNSGETQYF. DNA of the CDR3: TGTGCCACCAGCAGAGTTAATAGCGGGGAGACCCAGTACTTC.

This clonotype was counted only a few times. This chain connects TRBV20-1 to TRBJ2-3, with 12 bases matching TRBD2. V was clipped by 2 bases and J by 4 bases; unmatched bases: 13. CDR3 length equals 18 residues. The germline gives CDR1 DFQATT, CDR2 SNEGSKA (reference sequence). The CDR3 reads CSARIPRVTSGSPDTQYF. CDR3 nucleotides: TGCAGTGCTAGAATCCCTAGAGTGACTAGCGGGAGTCCAGATACGCAGTATTTT.

This clonotype was found many times. The chain joins TRBV28 to TRBJ2-2, with D uncertain. CDR3 length equals 17 residues. CDR1 is MDHEN and CDR2 is SYDVKM in the germline V gene. Trimming took 1 base from V and 4 from J, leaving 16 bases between them. CDR3 protein: CASSLLLTAYITGELFF. The CDR3 DNA sequence: TGTGCCAGCAGTTTATTACTGACCGCATATATCACCGGGGAGCTGTTTTTT.

The chain is built from TRBV6-2 or TRBV6-3 and TRBJ1-5, with D possibly TRBD1 on 5 matching bases. The CDR3 runs 16 residues. CDR1 and CDR2 from the germline V gene are MNHEY and SVGEGT. Trimming removed 5 bases at V and 1 base at J, with 15 bases between. The CDR3 spells CASSPKSGDSNQPQHF. CDR3 sequence (DNA): TGTGCCAGCAGTCCGAAGAGCGGGGACAGCAATCAGCCCCAGCATTTT.

This clonotype has ten or more counts. The gene calls are TRBV12-3 or TRBV12-4 and TRBJ2-3, with a tentative D call TRBD2 (7 bases). The CDR3 is 16 amino acids. The ends were cut back, 5 bases at V and 0 bases at J, with 15 bases in the middle. The CDR3 DNA sequence: TGTGCCAGCAGTACTTGGGGGGGGGCGAGCACAGATACGCAGTATTTT. It translates to CASSTWGGASTDTQYF.

The J gene is TRBJ1-1, the V gene TRBV6-9, with D unresolved. The germline V gene encodes CDR1 MNHGY and CDR2 SVAAGI. This CDR3 is built from 12 residues. V lost 3 bases, J lost 7 bases, and 9 bases lay in between. The CDR3 loop is CASSYEQNEAFF. The CDR3 DNA reads as TGTGCCAGCAGTTACGAGCAGAATGAAGCTTTCTTT.

This clonotype was counted many times. The rearrangement uses TRBV11-2 and TRBJ2-5, with 9 bases fitting TRBD2. This CDR3 contains 16 residues. Trimming took 2 bases from V and 7 from J; bases not matched to a gene: 11. Germline V gene sequence: CDR1 SGHAT, CDR2 FQNNGV. The CDR3 DNA follows: TGTGCCAGCAGCTTAAGCGGGGGGACCCAGGCGGTGACCCAGTACTTC. Amino acids: CASSLSGGTQAVTQYF.

This clonotype was counted only a few times. The rearrangement joins TRBV6-1 to TRBJ2-3; 10 nucleotides align to TRBD1. This CDR3 has 14 amino acids. Germline values: CDR1 MNHNS, CDR2 SASEGT. The trim removed 8 bases at V and 0 bases at J, leaving 2 bases unmatched. The CDR3 nucleotides are TGTGCCAGCGGGGACAGGGGAAGCACAGATACGCAGTATTTT. Its translation is CASGDRGSTDTQYF.

This clonotype was detected a few times. This chain uses TRBV7-8 with TRBJ2-2; D unresolved. The CDR3 consists of 15 residues. Trimming stripped 5 bases from V and 1 base from J, with 11 bases between. The germline V gene encodes CDR1 SGHVS and CDR2 FQNEAQ. The CDR3 spells CASSVRLVNTGELFF. CDR3 DNA sequence: TGTGCCAGCAGCGTACGACTGGTGAACACCGGGGAGCTGTTTTTT.

The rearrangement links TRBV20-1 to TRBJ2-2; no clear D. This CDR3 contains 13 residues. Germline CDR1 is DFQATT and CDR2 is SNEGSKA (reference sequence). Between the trimmed V and J ends, which lost 1 base and 2 bases, there was a span of 5 bases. CDR3 region: CSARGPNTGELFF. CDR3 DNA sequence: TGCAGTGCTAGAGGCCCTAACACCGGGGAGCTGTTTTTT.

This clonotype has ten or more counts. This chain links TRBV11-2 with TRBJ2-3; no definite D call. This CDR3 has 14 amino acids. Trimming took 5 bases from V and 0 from J, leaving 9 bases between them. Germline CDR1 reads SGHAT; CDR2 reads FQNNGV. CDR3 residues: CASSLTPSTDTQYF. As DNA, the CDR3 is TGTGCCAGCAGCCTGACACCTAGCACAGATACGCAGTATTTT.

The chain has TRBV6-5 and TRBJ2-3; 7 positions agree with TRBD1. Germline V gives CDR1 MNHEY, CDR2 SVGAGI. The CDR3 sequence is 15 residues long. Unmatched junction bases numbered 9, after V lost 6 bases and J lost 3 bases. CDR3 in amino acids: CASRLDRVRTDTQYF. The CDR3 DNA is TGTGCCAGCAGACTCGACAGGGTGCGTACAGATACGCAGTATTTT.

V is TRBV7-6 and J is TRBJ2-7, with TRBD2 matching over 10 bases. The CDR3 consists of 14 residues. CDR1 and CDR2 (germline): SGHVS, FNYEAQ. V shed 5 bases, J shed 5 bases, and the junction held 6 bases outside the gene matches. As DNA, the CDR3 is TGTGCCAGCAGCCCCTCTAGCGGGAGCCACGAGCAGTACTTC. Protein sequence: CASSPSSGSHEQYF.

This chain connects TRBV19 to TRBJ1-3; D is uncertain. V was cut by 3 bases and J by 2 bases, with 5 bases left in between. Looked up from germline, CDR1 is LNHDA and CDR2 is SQIVND (reference sequence). The CDR3 consists of 13 residues. The chain's CDR3 is CASSIPPGNTIYF. The CDR3 DNA reads as TGTGCCAGTAGTATCCCCCCTGGAAACACCATATATTTT.

A remark on this clonotype: A junction end diverges from the germline sequence, so it may reflect a read error. V usage is TRBV2 and J usage is TRBJ1-5; D unresolved. Germline loops: CDR1 SNHLY, CDR2 FYNNEI. The CDR3 sequence is 13 residues long. DNA of the CDR3: TGTGCCGGCAGTTGGGATAGCAATCAGCCCCAGCATTTT. Encoded protein: CAGSWDSNQPQHF.

V gene TRBV29-1 combines with J gene TRBJ1-2; possible D gene TRBD1, 5 bases. The CDR3 contains 12 residues. Germline values: CDR1 SQVTM, CDR2 ANQGSEA. The V end lost 2 bases, the J end lost 7 bases, and 11 bases lay between the germline ends. The CDR3 spells CSVEMGESGYTF. As DNA, the CDR3 is TGCAGCGTTGAAATGGGGGAGAGTGGCTACACCTTC. Full variable domain (outside the CDR3, taken from reference TRBV29-1 and TRBJ1-2): SAVISQKPSRDICQRGTSLTIQCQVDSQVTMMFWYRQQPGQSLTLIATANQGSEATYESGFVIDKFPISRPNLTFSTLTVSNMSPEDSSIYLCSVEMGESGYTFGSGTRLTVV.

This clonotype was detected ten times or more. The chain couples TRBV28 to TRBJ2-7, with TRBD2 identical over 13 bases. Trimming took 1 base from V and 2 from J; bases not matched to a gene: 20. This CDR3 contains 22 residues. Germline CDR1 is MDHEN and CDR2 is SYDVKM. The CDR3 sequence is CASSLFSSLTSGRPIGTYEQYF. CDR3 bases: TGTGCCAGCAGTTTATTTTCCAGCCTGACTAGCGGGAGGCCTATAGGGACCTACGAGCAGTACTTC.

This clonotype was seen once. The chain has TRBV15 and TRBJ2-1; 9 nucleotides agree with TRBD2. Germline CDR1 reads LNHNV; CDR2 reads YYDKDF (reference sequence). V lost 0 bases, J lost 7 bases, and 7 bases stayed unmatched. The length of the CDR3 is 16 residues. The CDR3, as DNA: TGTGCCACCAGCAGAGATAGCGGGAGCTTCGGGAATGAGCAGTTCTTC. Its translation is CATSRDSGSFGNEQFF.

This clonotype appeared a few times. The chain joins TRBV7-9 to TRBJ2-1, with no clear D. The CDR3 runs to 12 residues. Germline loops: CDR1 SEHNR, CDR2 FQNEAQ (reference sequence). The V end lost 4 bases, the J end lost 9 bases, and 10 bases lay between the germline ends. The CDR3 is CASSYSIGEQFF. The CDR3 DNA sequence: TGTGCCAGCAGCTACTCCATCGGTGAGCAGTTCTTC.

This clonotype was observed at least ten times. The chain couples TRBV12-3 or TRBV12-4 to TRBJ2-5, with a weak D call TRBD2 (7 bases). The V and J ends lost 5 bases and 4 bases respectively, with 17 bases between them. The CDR3 is 15 residues long. The CDR3 sequence: CASSPAGAVGETQYF. The CDR3 region has the DNA TGTGCCAGCAGTCCCGCGGGGGCCGTAGGAGAGACCCAGTACTTC.